These 22 T cell receptor beta chains originate from one sample sequenced in a study of T cells in Graves' hyperthyroidism and ophthalmopathy. Using RNA transcripts as the source, TCR beta CDR3 regions were amplified. First-round RT-PCR of the TCR CDR3 relied on the HTBI primer set. Each CDR3 protein gets one entry after TCRdb re-called the multiplex PCR reads with MiXCR. The sample yields 610,000 or so distinct CDR3 sequences, under 60% seen once. Sequenced input: peripheral blood or thyroid tissue (not recorded which). The receptor source for this set is a woman under 30 with Graves' hyperthyroidism.

This clonotype turned up a few times. The chain links TRBV13 to TRBJ2-7; 7 nucleotides agree with TRBD2. The V gene end was trimmed by 5 bases and the J gene end by 7 bases; junction bases not matched to a gene: 11. There are 14 residues in the CDR3. Germline-derived CDR1 and CDR2 are PRHDT and FYEKMQ (reference sequence). The CDR3 DNA reads as TGTGCCAGCAGCCAAGAGGGAGTGGGGGGGGAGCAGTACTTC. This translates into CASSQEGVGGEQYF.

This clonotype was detected ten times or more. V gene TRBV19 combines with J gene TRBJ2-7; TRBD1 might be the D (6 bases). The CDR3 has 14 residues. Germline V gives CDR1 LNHDA, CDR2 SQIVND (reference sequence). The V end lost 5 bases, the J end lost 5 bases, and 16 bases lay between the germline ends. Written as DNA, the CDR3 is TGTGCCAGTAGTGACAACAGGGAGATGAACGAGCAGTACTTC. Its translation is CASSDNREMNEQYF.

Notes on this clonotype: A much larger clone lies one base from this, so it may be a read error. V is TRBV7-3 and J is TRBJ2-2, with D possibly TRBD2 on 6 matching bases. The CDR3 contains 12 residues. The ends were cut back, 5 bases at V and 7 bases at J, with 8 bases in the middle. Germline values: CDR1 SGHTA, CDR2 FQGTGA. CDR3 loop: CASSTTSGELFF. The CDR3 DNA follows: TGTGCCAGCAGCACGACTAGCGGGGAGCTGTTTTTT. The variable domain in full, with the rest retrieved from reference TRBV7-3 and TRBJ2-2, is GAGVSQTPSNKVTEKGKYVELRCDPISGHTALYWYRQSLGQGPEFLIYFQGTGAADDSGLPNDRFFAVRPEGSVSTLKIQRTERGDSAVYLCASSTTSGELFFGEGSRLTVL.

The rearrangement joins TRBV6-1 to TRBJ2-5, with 10 nucleotides matching TRBD2. The CDR3 is made up of 20 amino acids. The J segment lost 2 bases and the V segment lost 0 bases, leaving 15 bases of the junction unmatched. Germline-derived CDR1 and CDR2 are MNHNS and SASEGT. The chain's CDR3 is CASSEAGPSGSRFLQETQYF. CDR3 coding DNA: TGTGCCAGCAGTGAAGCGGGCCCTAGCGGGAGCCGGTTTCTTCAAGAGACCCAGTACTTC.

This clonotype was seen ten or more times. The chain links TRBV5-1 to TRBJ2-2; TRBD2 matches 11 bases. V shed 0 bases and J 3 bases; nucleotides not matched to a gene: 10. The CDR3 totals 19 residues. Germline V gives CDR1 SGHRS, CDR2 YFSETQ. Here the CDR3 DNA reads TGCGCCAGCAGCTTGGTATTCCTAGCGGGAGGTTGGGACACCGGGGAGCTGTTTTTT. As protein: CASSLVFLAGGWDTGELFF.

The J gene is TRBJ2-5, the V gene TRBV11-1; D is possibly TRBD1 or TRBD2 (5 bases each). Trimming left V 2 bases short and J 5 bases short, with 12 bases between. Germline V lookup: CDR1 SGHAT, CDR2 FQDESV (reference sequence). This CDR3 has 14 residues. The CDR3 sequence: CASSLLGTGETQYF. The CDR3 bases are TGTGCCAGCAGCTTACTGGGGACGGGGGAGACCCAGTACTTC.

This clonotype occurred many times. The chain recombines TRBV27 with TRBJ1-1; TRBD1 matches 7 bases. The CDR3 is 13 residues long. Germline V gene sequence: CDR1 MNHEY, CDR2 SMNVEV (reference sequence). Trimming at V came to 6 bases and at J to 6 bases, leaving 7 bases not matched to a gene. CDR3 nucleotide sequence: TGTGCCAGCAGAGGTCAACAGGGGCCTGAAGCTTTCTTT. Its protein product is CASRGQQGPEAFF.

This clonotype was picked up many times. The CDR3 region is CSANLEKLHGGYTF. The CDR3 DNA reads TGCAGTGCTAATTTGGAGAAATTGCATGGCGGCTACACCTTC. The chain joins TRBV20-1 to TRBJ1-2; D gene unclear. V was pared by 4 bases and J by 8 bases, with 20 bases between. The CDR3 is 14 residues long. CDR1 and CDR2 from the germline V gene are DFQATT and SNEGSKA (reference sequence).

There are many counts of this clonotype. The chain uses TRBV29-1 and TRBJ2-2; either TRBD1 or TRBD2 may supply D (5 bases each). Deletions cut 6 bases from V and 1 base from J, with 15 bases between. Germline V gene lookup returns CDR1 SQVTM and CDR2 ANQGSEA. This CDR3 spans 15 amino acids. The DNA of the CDR3 is TGCAGCGTCGTCCCCGGGACGGAGAACACCGGGGAGCTGTTTTTT. Translating it yields CSVVPGTENTGELFF.

The chain is built from TRBV29-1 and TRBJ1-2; possibly TRBD1 for D (6 bases). Trimming stripped 4 bases from V and 8 bases from J, with 14 bases between. Per germline, CDR1 SQVTM and CDR2 ANQGSEA. The CDR3 runs 12 residues. The CDR3 spells CSVGGLVGGYTF. In DNA, the CDR3 is TGCAGCGTTGGGGGGCTAGTTGGGGGCTACACCTTC.

The chain couples TRBV20-1 to TRBJ1-5; no clear D gene. Germline values: CDR1 DFQATT, CDR2 SNEGSKA (reference sequence). V was cut by 0 bases and J by 4 bases, with 16 bases left in between. This CDR3 has 16 amino acids. CDR3 DNA: TGCAGTGCTAGAGATGGAAGGGCCTCGGGGAATCAGCCCCAGCATTTT. Amino acids: CSARDGRASGNQPQHF.

With respect to this clonotype: A read error may account for a junction end that differs from germline. The rearrangement joins TRBV7-7 to TRBJ2-7; 9 nucleotides line up with TRBD1. The CDR3 length is 15 residues. The V gene's germline CDR1 is SSHAT and CDR2 FNYEAQ (reference sequence). CDR3 sequence (DNA): TGTGCTAGCAGCGCCTCCGGGACAGGGATTTCCGAGCAGTACTTC. Translating it yields CASSASGTGISEQYF. Full variable domain (rest looked up from reference TRBV7-7 and TRBJ2-7): GAGVSQSPRYKVTKRGQDVTLRCDPISSHATLYWYQQALGQGPEFLTYFNYEAQPDKSGLPSDRFSAERPEGSISTLTIQRTEQRDSAMYRCASSASGTGISEQYFGPGTRLTVT.

This clonotype was seen many times. V usage is TRBV4-2 and J usage is TRBJ2-7; TRBD1 matches 9 bases. Germline trimming cut 4 bases from V and 2 bases from J; bases unmatched to any gene: 9. CDR3 size: 16 residues. In germline, CDR1 is LGHNA, CDR2 YNFKEQ. The CDR3, as DNA: TGTGCCAGCAGCCGACCGGGACAGGGCCTTCCCTACGAGCAGTACTTC. The encoded protein is CASSRPGQGLPYEQYF.

On this clonotype itself: The CDR3 does not close with the conserved phenylalanine or tryptophan, likely indicating a read error. The chain recombines TRBV29-1 with TRBJ1-1, with no clear D. CDR1 is SQVTM, CDR2 ANQGSEA, per germline. The CDR3 has 14 residues. The V end was cut by 4 bases, the J end by 0 bases, with 12 bases between. CDR3 loop: CSVGQPVMNTEAFS. The CDR3 bases are TGCAGCGTTGGGCAGCCAGTTATGAACACTGAAGCTTTCTCT.

The rearrangement links TRBV6-4 to TRBJ2-5; 9 bases line up with TRBD1. J was trimmed by 5 bases and V by 6 bases; bases with no gene match: 4. CDR3 length equals 13 residues. The germline gives CDR1 MRHNA, CDR2 SNTAGT. DNA for the CDR3: TGTGCCAGCAGGGCCGGGACAGGGGAGACCCAGTACTTC. It translates to CASRAGTGETQYF.

This chain connects TRBV2 to TRBJ2-1; D is unresolved. Germline CDR1 is SNHLY and CDR2 is FYNNEI. This CDR3 has 13 residues. V was trimmed by 2 bases and J by 6 bases, leaving 8 bases between them. The CDR3 reads CASSEPPRNEQFF. CDR3 nucleotides: TGTGCCAGCAGTGAACCCCCTCGCAATGAGCAGTTCTTC.

There are many counts of this clonotype. The V and J genes are TRBV12-3 or TRBV12-4 and TRBJ1-2, with 10 bases matching TRBD1. After removal of 6 bases from V and 8 bases from J, the junction contained 6 bases not matched to a gene. This CDR3 has 13 amino acids. In nucleotides, the CDR3 is TGTGCCAGCAGCCAGGGACAGGGGACCGGCTACACCTTC. This translates into CASSQGQGTGYTF.

This clonotype appeared many times. The V and J genes are TRBV24-1 and TRBJ1-2, with TRBD1 as a possible D gene (5 bases). Germline V gene lookup returns CDR1 KGHDR and CDR2 SFDVKD. The CDR3 has 15 residues. V was trimmed by 5 bases and J by 0 bases, leaving 12 bases between them. The CDR3 DNA is TGTGCCACCAGTGGCCCGACAGAAGCTAACTATGGCTACACCTTC. Translation: CATSGPTEANYGYTF.

In its sample, this clonotype was seen once. The genes are TRBV12-3 or TRBV12-4 and TRBJ1-1; TRBD1 agrees at 8 bases. The CDR3 consists of 14 residues. The junction had 12 bases not matched to a gene; V was cut back by 8 bases and J by 7 bases. The CDR3, as DNA: TGTGCCAGCGGTAGGGGACAGGCCTACAATGAAGCTTTCTTT. Translation: CASGRGQAYNEAFF.

The sample holds many counts of this clonotype. The chain is built from TRBV6-4 and TRBJ2-1; a weak D match, TRBD2 (5 bases). Germline CDR1 MRHNA, CDR2 SNTAGT. Trimming pared 0 bases from V and 3 bases from J, leaving 9 bases between. The length of the CDR3 is 15 residues. The CDR3 sequence: CASSDSGLDYNEQFF. CDR3 in DNA: TGTGCCAGCAGTGACTCTGGACTGGACTACAATGAGCAGTTCTTC.

On this clonotype itself: This CDR3 fails to terminate in the conserved phenylalanine or tryptophan, so it likely reflects a read error. The gene calls are TRBV11-2 and TRBJ2-5; tentatively, D is TRBD2 (5 bases). This CDR3 has 10 amino acids. CDR1 and CDR2 (germline): SGHAT, FQNNGV. The ends were cut back, 5 bases at V and 9 bases at J, with 7 bases in the middle. The CDR3, as DNA: TGTGCCAGCAGCCTGAGGGCCCAGTACTCC. This translates into CASSLRAQYS.

The chain couples TRBV6-4 to TRBJ2-5; tentatively, D is TRBD2 (8 bases). CDR3 length equals 14 residues. V was shortened by 8 bases and J by 5 bases, with 18 bases between the two germline ends. From germline, CDR1 is MRHNA and CDR2 SNTAGT. The CDR3 DNA is TGTGCCAGCGGGACAGCGGGAGAGGTGGAGACCCAGTACTTC. The encoded protein is CASGTAGEVETQYF.